This T cell receptor beta chain was captured in a study of T-cell reconstitution after alpha-beta-depleted transplantation in children. Preparation of the TCRbeta library was carried out with unique molecular identifiers. TCRdb reprocessed the PCR reads via MiXCR and lists one record per CDR3 protein. The table has about 640,000 distinct CDR3 sequences, 16% seen once. With V trimmed by 7 bases and J by 2 bases, 6 bases remained unmatched. CDR1 and CDR2 from the germline V gene are SEHNR and FQNEAQ (reference sequence). This CDR3 has 14 residues. This TCR derives from a human donor who donated a stem cell graft to a child with acute myeloid leukemia. This chain connects TRBV7-9 to TRBJ2-3, with 7 bases lining up with TRBD1. The input for sequencing was PBMCs from the stem cell graft donor, taken from the stem cell graft. For the CDR3, the DNA is TGTGCCAGCACCGGGGACAGTTTCACAGATACGCAGTATTTT. Protein: CASTGDSFTDTQYF. Together with reference TRBV7-9 and TRBJ2-3, the CDR3 gives the full variable domain: DTGVSQNPRHKITKRGQNVTFRCDPISEHNRLYWYRQTLGQGPEFLTYFQNEAQLEKSRLLSDRFSAERPKGSFSTLEIQRTEQGDSAMYLCASTGDSFTDTQYFGPGTRLTVL.